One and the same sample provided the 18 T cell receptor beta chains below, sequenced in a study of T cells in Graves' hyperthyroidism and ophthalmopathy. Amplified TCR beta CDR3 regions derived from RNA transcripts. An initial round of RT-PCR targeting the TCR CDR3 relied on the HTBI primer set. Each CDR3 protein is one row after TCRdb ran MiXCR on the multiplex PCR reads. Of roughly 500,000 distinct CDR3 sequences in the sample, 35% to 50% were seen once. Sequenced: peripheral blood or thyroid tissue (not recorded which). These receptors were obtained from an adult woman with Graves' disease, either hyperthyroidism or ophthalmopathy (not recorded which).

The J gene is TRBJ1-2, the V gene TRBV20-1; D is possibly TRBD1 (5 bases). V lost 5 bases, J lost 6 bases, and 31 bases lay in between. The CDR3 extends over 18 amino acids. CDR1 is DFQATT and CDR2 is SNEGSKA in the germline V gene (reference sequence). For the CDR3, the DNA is TGCAGTGCTTCCCTCGGGCTAGCGGGACCCACCGGGGACGATGGCTACACCTTC. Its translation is CSASLGLAGPTGDDGYTF.

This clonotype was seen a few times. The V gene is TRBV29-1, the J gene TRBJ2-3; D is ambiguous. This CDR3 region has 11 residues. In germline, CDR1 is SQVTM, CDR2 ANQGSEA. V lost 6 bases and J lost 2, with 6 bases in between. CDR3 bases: TGCAGCGTGGGCTTCACAGATACGCAGTATTTT. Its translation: CSVGFTDTQYF.

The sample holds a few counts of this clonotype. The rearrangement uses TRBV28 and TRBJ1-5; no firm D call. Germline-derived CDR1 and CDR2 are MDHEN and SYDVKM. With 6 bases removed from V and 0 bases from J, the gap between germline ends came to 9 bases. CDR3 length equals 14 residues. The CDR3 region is CASSPSYSNQPQHF. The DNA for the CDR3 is TGTGCCAGCAGCCCCAGTTATAGCAATCAGCCCCAGCATTTT.

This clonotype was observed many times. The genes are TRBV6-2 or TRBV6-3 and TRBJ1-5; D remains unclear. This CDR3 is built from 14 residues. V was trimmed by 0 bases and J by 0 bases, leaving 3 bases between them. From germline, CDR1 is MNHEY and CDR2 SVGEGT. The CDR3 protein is CASSYSHSNQPQHF. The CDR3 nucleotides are TGTGCCAGCAGTTACTCCCATAGCAATCAGCCCCAGCATTTT.

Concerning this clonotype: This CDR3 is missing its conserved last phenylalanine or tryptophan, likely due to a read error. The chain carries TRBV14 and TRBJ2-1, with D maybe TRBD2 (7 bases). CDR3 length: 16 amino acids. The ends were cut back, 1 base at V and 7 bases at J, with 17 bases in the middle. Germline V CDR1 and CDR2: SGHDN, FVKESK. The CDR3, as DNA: TGTGCCAGCAGCCAAGCGGGCGGGGGCCCGTGGAATGAGCAGTTCCTC. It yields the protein CASSQAGGGPWNEQFL.

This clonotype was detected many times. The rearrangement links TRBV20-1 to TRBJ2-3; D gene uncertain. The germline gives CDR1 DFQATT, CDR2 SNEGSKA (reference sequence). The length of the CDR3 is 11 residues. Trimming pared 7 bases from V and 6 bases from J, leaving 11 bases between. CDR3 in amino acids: CSGYSADTQYF. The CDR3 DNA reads TGCAGTGGGTACAGCGCGGATACGCAGTATTTT.

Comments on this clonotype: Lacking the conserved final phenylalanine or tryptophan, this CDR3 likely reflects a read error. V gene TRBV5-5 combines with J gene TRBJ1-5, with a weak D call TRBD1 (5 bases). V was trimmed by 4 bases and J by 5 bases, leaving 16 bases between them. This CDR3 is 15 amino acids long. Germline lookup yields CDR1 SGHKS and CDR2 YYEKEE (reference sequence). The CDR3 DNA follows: TGTGCCAGCAGCCCCGGCGGGGGGTTGGATCAGCCCCAGCATCTT. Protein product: CASSPGGGLDQPQHL.

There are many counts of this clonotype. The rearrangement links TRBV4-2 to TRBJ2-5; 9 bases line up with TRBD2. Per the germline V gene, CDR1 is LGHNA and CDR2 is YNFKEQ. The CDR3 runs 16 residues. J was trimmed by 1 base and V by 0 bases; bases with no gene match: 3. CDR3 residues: CASSQDPSGIQETQYF. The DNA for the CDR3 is TGTGCCAGCAGCCAAGATCCTAGCGGGATCCAAGAGACCCAGTACTTC.

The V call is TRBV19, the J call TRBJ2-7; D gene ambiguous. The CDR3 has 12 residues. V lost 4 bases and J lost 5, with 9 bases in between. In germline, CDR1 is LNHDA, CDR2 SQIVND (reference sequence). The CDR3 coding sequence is TGTGCCAGTAGTACGACCCCGAACGAGCAGTACTTC. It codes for CASSTTPNEQYF.

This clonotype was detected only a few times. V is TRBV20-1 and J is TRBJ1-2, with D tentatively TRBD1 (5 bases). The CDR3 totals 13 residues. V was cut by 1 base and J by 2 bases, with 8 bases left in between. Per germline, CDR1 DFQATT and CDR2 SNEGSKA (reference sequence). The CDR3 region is CSARVAGNYGYTF. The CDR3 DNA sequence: TGCAGTGCTAGAGTTGCAGGGAACTATGGCTACACCTTC.

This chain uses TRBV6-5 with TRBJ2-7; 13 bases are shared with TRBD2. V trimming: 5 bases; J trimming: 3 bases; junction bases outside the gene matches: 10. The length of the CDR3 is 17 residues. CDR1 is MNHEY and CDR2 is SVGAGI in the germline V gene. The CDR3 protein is CASSPTLWTSGSYEQYF. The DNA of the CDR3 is TGTGCCAGCAGTCCTACCCTCTGGACTAGCGGGAGCTACGAGCAGTACTTC.

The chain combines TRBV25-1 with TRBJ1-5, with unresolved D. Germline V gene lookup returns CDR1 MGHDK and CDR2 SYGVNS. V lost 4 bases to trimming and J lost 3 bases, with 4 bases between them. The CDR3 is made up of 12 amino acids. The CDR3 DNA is TGTGCCAGCAGTGCTACCAATCAGCCCCAGCATTTT. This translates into CASSATNQPQHF.

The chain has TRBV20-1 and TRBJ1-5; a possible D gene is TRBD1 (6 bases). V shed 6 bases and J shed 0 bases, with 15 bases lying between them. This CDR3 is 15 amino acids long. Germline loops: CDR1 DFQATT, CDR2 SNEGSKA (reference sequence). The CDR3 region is CSADGTPYSNQPQHF. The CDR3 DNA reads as TGCAGTGCGGACGGGACACCTTATAGCAATCAGCCCCAGCATTTT.

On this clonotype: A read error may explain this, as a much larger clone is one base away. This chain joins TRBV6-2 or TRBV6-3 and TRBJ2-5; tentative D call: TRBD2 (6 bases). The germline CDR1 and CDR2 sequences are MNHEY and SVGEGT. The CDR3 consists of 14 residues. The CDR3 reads CAISYGSASETQYF. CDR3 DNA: TGTGCCATCAGTTACGGGAGCGCATCAGAGACCCAGTACTTC.

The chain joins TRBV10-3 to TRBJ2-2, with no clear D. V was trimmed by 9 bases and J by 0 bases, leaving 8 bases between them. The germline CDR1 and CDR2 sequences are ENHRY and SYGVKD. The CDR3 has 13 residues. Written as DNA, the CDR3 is TGTGCCATAAAAGGGTCGAACACCGGGGAGCTGTTTTTT. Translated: CAIKGSNTGELFF.

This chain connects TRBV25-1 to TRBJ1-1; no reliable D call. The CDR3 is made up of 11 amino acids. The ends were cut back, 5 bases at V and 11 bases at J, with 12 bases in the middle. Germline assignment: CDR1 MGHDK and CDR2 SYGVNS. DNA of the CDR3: TGTGCCAGCAGTAACCTAGCCCGGGCTTTCTTT. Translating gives CASSNLARAFF.

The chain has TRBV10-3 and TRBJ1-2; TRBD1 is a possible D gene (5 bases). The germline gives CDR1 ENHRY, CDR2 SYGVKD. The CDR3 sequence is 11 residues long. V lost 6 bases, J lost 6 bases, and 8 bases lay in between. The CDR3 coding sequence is TGTGCCATCAGGGGGGACGATGGCTACACCTTC. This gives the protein CAIRGDDGYTF.

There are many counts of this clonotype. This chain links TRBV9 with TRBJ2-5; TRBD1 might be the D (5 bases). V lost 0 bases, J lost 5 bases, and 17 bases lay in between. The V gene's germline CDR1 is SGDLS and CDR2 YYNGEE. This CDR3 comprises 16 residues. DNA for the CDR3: TGTGCCAGCAGCGTAGGGCTGGGGCAACCTCTGGAGACCCAGTACTTC. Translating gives CASSVGLGQPLETQYF.